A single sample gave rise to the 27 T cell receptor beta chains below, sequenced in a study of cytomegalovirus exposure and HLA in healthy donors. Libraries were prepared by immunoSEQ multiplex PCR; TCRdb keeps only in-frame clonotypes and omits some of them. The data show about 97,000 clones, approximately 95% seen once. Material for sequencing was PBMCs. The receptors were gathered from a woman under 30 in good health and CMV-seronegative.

Here the CDR3 reads CASSPVTGASRKNIQYF. The CDR3 DNA sequence: TGTGCCAGCAGTCCCGTGACAGGGGCCAGCCGCAAAAACATTCAGTACTTC. V and J are TRBV28 and TRBJ2-4; 8 nucleotides agree with TRBD1. The germline CDR1 and CDR2 sequences are MDHEN and SYDVKM. This CDR3 has 17 amino acids. Losses at the gene ends were 5 bases for V and 3 bases for J; bases not matched to a gene: 12.

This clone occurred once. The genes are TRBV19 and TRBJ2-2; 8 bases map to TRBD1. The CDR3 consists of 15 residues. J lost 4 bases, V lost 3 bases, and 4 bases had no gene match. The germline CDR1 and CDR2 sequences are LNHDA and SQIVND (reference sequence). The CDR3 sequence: CASSIVQGATGELFF. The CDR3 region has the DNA TGTGCCAGTAGTATTGTCCAGGGGGCCACCGGGGAGCTGTTTTTT.

CDR3 DNA: TGTGCCAGCAGCCCGGGACTAGCGGGAAGGGAGTACTTC. Its translation is CASSPGLAGREYF. This chain links TRBV5-5 with TRBJ2-7, with TRBD2 matching over 13 bases. The CDR3 has 13 residues. CDR1 and CDR2 from the germline V gene are SGHKS and YYEKEE (reference sequence). The ends lost 4 bases at V and 11 bases at J; junction bases unmatched: 6. Variable domain in full (rest from reference TRBV5-5 and TRBJ2-7): DAGVTQSPTHLIKTRGQQVTLRCSPISGHKSVSWYQQVLGQGPQFIFQYYEKEERGRGNFPDRFSARQFPNYSSELNVNALLLGDSALYLCASSPGLAGREYFGPGTRLTVT.

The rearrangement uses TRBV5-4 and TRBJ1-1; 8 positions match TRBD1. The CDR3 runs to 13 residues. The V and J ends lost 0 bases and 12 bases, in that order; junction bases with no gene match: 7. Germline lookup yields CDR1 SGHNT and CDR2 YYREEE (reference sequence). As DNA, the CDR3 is TGTGCCAGCAGCTTGGTGACAGGGGACGTAACTTTCTTT. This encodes CASSLVTGDVTFF. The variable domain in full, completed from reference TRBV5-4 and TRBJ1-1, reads ETGVTQSPTHLIKTRGQQVTLRCSSQSGHNTVSWYQQALGQGPQFIFQYYREEENGRGNFPPRFSGLQFPNYSSELNVNALELDDSALYLCASSLVTGDVTFFGQGTRLTVV.

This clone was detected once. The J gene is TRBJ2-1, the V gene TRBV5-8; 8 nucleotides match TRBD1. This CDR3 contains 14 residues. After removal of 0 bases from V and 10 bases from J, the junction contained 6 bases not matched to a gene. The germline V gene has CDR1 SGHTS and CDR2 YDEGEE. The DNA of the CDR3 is TGTGCCAGCAGCTTGGACGACAGGGGCATGGAGCAGTTCTTC. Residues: CASSLDDRGMEQFF.

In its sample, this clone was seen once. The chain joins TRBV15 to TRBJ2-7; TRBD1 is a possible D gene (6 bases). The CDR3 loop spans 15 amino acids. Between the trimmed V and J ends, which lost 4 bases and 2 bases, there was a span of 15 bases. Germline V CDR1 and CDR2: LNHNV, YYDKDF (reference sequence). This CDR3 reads CATSTPRTVTYEQYF. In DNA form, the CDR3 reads TGTGCCACCAGCACCCCTCGGACAGTAACCTACGAGCAGTACTTC.

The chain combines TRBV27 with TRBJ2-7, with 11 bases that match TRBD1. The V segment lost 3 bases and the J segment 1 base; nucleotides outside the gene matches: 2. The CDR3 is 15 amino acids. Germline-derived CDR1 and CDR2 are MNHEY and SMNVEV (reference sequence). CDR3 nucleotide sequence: TGTGCCAGCAGTTTGGACAGGGGGCTGTCCTACGAGCAGTACTTC. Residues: CASSLDRGLSYEQYF.

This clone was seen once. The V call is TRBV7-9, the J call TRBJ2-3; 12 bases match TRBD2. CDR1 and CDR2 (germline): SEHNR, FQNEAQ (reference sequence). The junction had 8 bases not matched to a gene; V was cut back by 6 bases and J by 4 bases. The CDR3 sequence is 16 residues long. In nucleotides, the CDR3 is TGTGCCAGCAGGGCGACTAGCGGGGGAGCGGCAGATACGCAGTATTTT. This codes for CASRATSGGAADTQYF.

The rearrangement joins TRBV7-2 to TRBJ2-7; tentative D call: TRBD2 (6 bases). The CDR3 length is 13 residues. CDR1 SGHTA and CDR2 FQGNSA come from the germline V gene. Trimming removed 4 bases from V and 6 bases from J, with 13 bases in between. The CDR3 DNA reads TGTGCCAGCAGCTCGGAGACTAGTCGCGAGCAGTACTTC. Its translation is CASSSETSREQYF.

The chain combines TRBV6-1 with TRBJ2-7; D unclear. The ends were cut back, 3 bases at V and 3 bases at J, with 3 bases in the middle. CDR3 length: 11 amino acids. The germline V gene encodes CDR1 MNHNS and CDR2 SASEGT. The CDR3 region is CASSDGYEQYF. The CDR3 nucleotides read TGTGCCAGCAGTGACGGCTACGAGCAGTACTTC.

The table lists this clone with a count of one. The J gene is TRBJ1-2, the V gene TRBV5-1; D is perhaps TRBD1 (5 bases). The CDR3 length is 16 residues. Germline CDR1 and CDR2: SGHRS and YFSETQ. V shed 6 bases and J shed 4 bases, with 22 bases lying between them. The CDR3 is CASTSGGTASSYGYTF. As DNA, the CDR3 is TGCGCCAGCACCAGCGGGGGAACAGCGAGTTCCTATGGCTACACCTTC.

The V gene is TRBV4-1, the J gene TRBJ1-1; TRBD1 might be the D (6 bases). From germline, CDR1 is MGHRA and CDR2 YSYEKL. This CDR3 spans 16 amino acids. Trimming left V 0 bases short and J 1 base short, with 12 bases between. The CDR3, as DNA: TGCGCCAGCAGCCAAGAAGGGGGGGCAGGGAACACTGAAGCTTTCTTT. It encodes CASSQEGGAGNTEAFF.

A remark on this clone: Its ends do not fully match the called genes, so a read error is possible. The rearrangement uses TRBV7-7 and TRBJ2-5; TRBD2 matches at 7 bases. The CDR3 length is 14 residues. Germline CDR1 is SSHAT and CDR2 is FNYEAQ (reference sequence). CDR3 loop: CASSSGTIYETQYF. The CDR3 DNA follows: TGTGCTAGCAGCTCCGGGACTATCTATGAGACCCAGTACTTC.

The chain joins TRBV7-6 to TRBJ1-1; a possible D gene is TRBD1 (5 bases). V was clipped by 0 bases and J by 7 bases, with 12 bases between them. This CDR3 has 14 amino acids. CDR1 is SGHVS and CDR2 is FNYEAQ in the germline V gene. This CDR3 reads CASSLADSPGEAFF. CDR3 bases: TGTGCCAGCAGCTTAGCCGACAGCCCTGGTGAAGCTTTCTTT. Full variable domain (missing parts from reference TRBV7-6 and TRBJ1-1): GAGVSQSPRYKVTKRGQDVALRCDPISGHVSLYWYRQALGQGPEFLTYFNYEAQQDKSGLPNDRFSAERPEGSISTLTIQRTEQRDSAMYRCASSLADSPGEAFFGQGTRLTVV.

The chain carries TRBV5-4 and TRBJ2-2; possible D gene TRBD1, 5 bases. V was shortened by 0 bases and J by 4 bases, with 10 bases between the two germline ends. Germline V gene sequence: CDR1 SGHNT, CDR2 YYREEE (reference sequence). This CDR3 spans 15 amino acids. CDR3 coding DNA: TGTGCCAGCAGCTTGGGCCAGGGTTTCACCGGGGAGCTGTTTTTT. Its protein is CASSLGQGFTGELFF.

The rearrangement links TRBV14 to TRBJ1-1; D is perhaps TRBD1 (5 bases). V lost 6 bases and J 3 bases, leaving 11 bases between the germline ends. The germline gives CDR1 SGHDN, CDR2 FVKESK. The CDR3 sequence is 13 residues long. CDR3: CASSGGLDTEAFF. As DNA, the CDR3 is TGTGCCAGCAGTGGGGGGTTGGACACTGAAGCTTTCTTT. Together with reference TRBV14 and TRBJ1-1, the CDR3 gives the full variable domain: EAGVTQFPSHSVIEKGQTVTLRCDPISGHDNLYWYRRVMGKEIKFLLHFVKESKQDESGMPNNRFLAERTGGTYSTLKVQPAELEDSGVYFCASSGGLDTEAFFGQGTRLTVV.

CDR3 DNA: TGTGCCAGCAGTGGACAGGGGATTAGCAATCAGCCCCAGCATTTT. This translates into CASSGQGISNQPQHF. V usage is TRBV2 and J usage is TRBJ1-5, with 8 bases aligning to TRBD1. Trimming took 4 bases from V and 0 from J; bases not matched to a gene: 2. This CDR3 contains 15 residues. Looked up from germline, CDR1 is SNHLY and CDR2 is FYNNEI. The complete variable domain, with remaining parts taken from reference TRBV2 and TRBJ1-5, reads EPEVTQTPSHQVTQMGQEVILRCVPISNHLYFYWYRQILGQKVEFLVSFYNNEISEKSEIFDDQFSVERPDGSNFTLKIRSTKLEDSAMYFCASSGQGISNQPQHFGDGTRLSIL.

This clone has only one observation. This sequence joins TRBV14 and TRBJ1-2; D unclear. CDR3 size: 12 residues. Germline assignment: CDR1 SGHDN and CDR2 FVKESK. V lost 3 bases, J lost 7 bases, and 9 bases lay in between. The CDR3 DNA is TGTGCCAGCAGCCAGTTAGAGGGTGGCTACACCTTC. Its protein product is CASSQLEGGYTF.

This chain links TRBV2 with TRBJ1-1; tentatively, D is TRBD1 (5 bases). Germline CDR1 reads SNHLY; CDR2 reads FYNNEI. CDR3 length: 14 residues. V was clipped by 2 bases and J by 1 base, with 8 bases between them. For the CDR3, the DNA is TGTGCCAGCAGTGAATGGGGCAGGAACACTGAAGCTTTCTTT. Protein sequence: CASSEWGRNTEAFF.

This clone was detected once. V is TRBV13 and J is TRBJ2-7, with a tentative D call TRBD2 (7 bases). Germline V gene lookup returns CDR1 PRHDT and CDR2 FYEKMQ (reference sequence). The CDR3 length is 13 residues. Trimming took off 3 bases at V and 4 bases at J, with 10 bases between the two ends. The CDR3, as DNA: TGTGCCAGCAGCTTGGGGAGGGGGTACGAGCAGTACTTC. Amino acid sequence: CASSLGRGYEQYF.

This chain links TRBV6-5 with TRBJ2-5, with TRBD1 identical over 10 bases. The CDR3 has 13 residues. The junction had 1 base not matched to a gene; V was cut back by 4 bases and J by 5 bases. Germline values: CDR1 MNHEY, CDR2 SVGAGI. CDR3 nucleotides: TGTGCCAGCAGTTGGGACAGGGGTGAGACCCAGTACTTC. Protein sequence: CASSWDRGETQYF.

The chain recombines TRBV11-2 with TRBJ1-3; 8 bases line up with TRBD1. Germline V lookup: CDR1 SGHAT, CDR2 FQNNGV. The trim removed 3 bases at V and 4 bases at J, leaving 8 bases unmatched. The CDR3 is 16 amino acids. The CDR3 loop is CASSFEQGAGGNTIYF. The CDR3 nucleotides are TGTGCCAGCAGCTTCGAGCAGGGGGCTGGAGGAAACACCATATATTTT.

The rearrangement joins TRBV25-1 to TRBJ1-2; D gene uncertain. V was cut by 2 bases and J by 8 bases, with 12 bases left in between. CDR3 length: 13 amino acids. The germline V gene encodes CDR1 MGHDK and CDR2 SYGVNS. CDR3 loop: CASSETDTPGYTF. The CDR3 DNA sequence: TGTGCCAGCAGTGAAACCGACACACCCGGCTACACCTTC.

This CDR3 reads CASTPLQGNTIYF. Here the CDR3 DNA reads TGTGCCAGCACCCCCCTACAGGGAAACACCATATATTTT. This chain joins TRBV6-5 and TRBJ1-3; D gene ambiguous. Trimming cost V 7 bases and J 4 bases, with 11 bases left between them. Germline CDR1 is MNHEY and CDR2 is SVGAGI. This CDR3 contains 13 residues.

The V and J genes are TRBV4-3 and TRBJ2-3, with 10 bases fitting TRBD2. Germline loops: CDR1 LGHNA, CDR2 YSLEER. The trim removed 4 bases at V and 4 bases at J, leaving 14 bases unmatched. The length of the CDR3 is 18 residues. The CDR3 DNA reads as TGCGCCAGCAGCCCCGGGAGTACTAGCGGGGTTGGGGCAGATACGCAGTATTTT. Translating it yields CASSPGSTSGVGADTQYF.

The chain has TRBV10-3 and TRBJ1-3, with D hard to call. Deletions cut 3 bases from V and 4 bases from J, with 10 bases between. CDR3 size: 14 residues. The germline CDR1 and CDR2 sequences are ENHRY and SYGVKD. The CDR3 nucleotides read TGTGCCATCAGTGATAGGTACGGGGGAAACACCATATATTTT. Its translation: CAISDRYGGNTIYF.

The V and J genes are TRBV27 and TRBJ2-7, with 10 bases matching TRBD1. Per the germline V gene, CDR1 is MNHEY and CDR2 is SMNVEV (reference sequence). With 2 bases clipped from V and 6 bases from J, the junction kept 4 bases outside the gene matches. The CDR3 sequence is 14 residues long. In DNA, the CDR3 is TGTGCCAGCAGTTTAGGGACAGGGGCCATCGAGCAGTACTTC. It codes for CASSLGTGAIEQYF.